This T cell receptor (beta chain) stems from a study of cytomegalovirus exposure and HLA in healthy donors. Across the whole study: Caucasian-associated ancestry cluster membership applied to under 85% of nearly 400 genotyped donors. Study-level findings and limits: The authors considered a cluster of highly shared sequence variants likely to be a sequencing artifact.

This CDR3 comprises 12 residues. CDR1 is ENHRY, CDR2 SYGVKD, per germline. V was clipped by 8 bases and J by 5 bases; unmatched bases: 6. Primers for the PCR totalled 60 Vbeta and 13 Jbeta. The assay was immunoSEQ multiplex PCR, and TCRdb's table has in-frame clones only and misses some. The table shows about 76,000 clones, with 73% occurring only once. For this clone: Its target is not known.

The J gene is TRBJ2-7, the V gene TRBV10-3, with 7 bases matching TRBD1. Material: PBMCs. The sequence was obtained from a woman aged 40 to 49 in good health and CMV-seropositive. CDR3 nucleotides: TGTGCCATCGGGGACAGTCCCGACGAGCAGTACTTC. The encoded protein is CAIGDSPDEQYF.